This TCR beta chain was obtained from a study of shared clonotypes between healthy human individuals. Libraries were prepared by immunoSEQ multiplex PCR; TCRdb keeps only in-frame clonotypes and omits some of them. Of 650,000 to 800,000 clones in the sample, 72% were seen once. The germline V gene encodes CDR1 MNHEY and CDR2 SMNVEV (reference sequence). The CDR3 extends over 11 amino acids. V shed 6 bases and J shed 4 bases, with 5 bases lying between them. This sequence was found in a woman younger than 45 in good health. Sequences were obtained from memory CD4+ T cells sorted from blood. The subset here: CD45RA-negative fraction. This rearrangement joins TRBV27 to TRBJ2-3; no definite D call. The CDR3 DNA sequence: TGTGCCAGCAGCTGGGCAGATACGCAGTATTTT. Its protein is CASSWADTQYF.